This entry lists 13 T cell receptor beta chains sequenced from one sample in a study of cytomegalovirus exposure and HLA in healthy donors. 13 Jbeta primers and 60 Vbeta primers were used for the PCR. Profiling relied on immunoSEQ multiplex PCR, and the TCRdb table lists in-frame clones only, not all of them. Here the sample table reports over 100,000 clones. The sample was PBMCs. These TCRs come from a woman in her thirties or forties in good health and CMV-seropositive.

The rearrangement joins TRBV5-4 to TRBJ2-2; TRBD2 is a possible D gene (6 bases). V was shortened by 0 bases and J by 5 bases, with 23 bases between the two germline ends. The CDR3 has 19 amino acids. Germline CDR1 reads SGHNT; CDR2 reads YYREEE (reference sequence). CDR3 region: CASSLELGLGSGATGELFF. The CDR3 DNA reads as TGTGCCAGCAGCTTGGAACTGGGATTGGGGTCGGGAGCAACCGGGGAGCTGTTTTTT.

The chain is built from TRBV6-1 and TRBJ1-4; 11 nucleotides agree with TRBD1. V lost 4 bases and J lost 5; bases outside the gene matches: 6. CDR1 and CDR2 from the germline V gene are MNHNS and SASEGT. This CDR3 has 16 amino acids. The CDR3 sequence is CASSGDRGGENEKLFF. Here the CDR3 DNA reads TGTGCCAGCAGTGGGGACAGGGGGGGGGAAAATGAAAAACTGTTTTTT.

V and J are TRBV6-6 and TRBJ2-7; TRBD2 is a possible D gene (5 bases). The CDR3 loop spans 13 amino acids. V was trimmed by 5 bases and J by 3 bases, leaving 11 bases between them. Looked up from germline, CDR1 is MNHNY and CDR2 is SVGAGI (reference sequence). CDR3 DNA sequence: TGTGCCAGCAGTCGGGGTCTAGACTACGAGCAGTACTTC. Translating gives CASSRGLDYEQYF.

The gene calls are TRBV28 and TRBJ1-2; 7 bases align to TRBD1. The V gene end was trimmed by 2 bases and the J gene end by 4 bases; junction bases not matched to a gene: 7. This CDR3 has 15 residues. Germline CDR1 is MDHEN and CDR2 is SYDVKM. CDR3 nucleotide sequence: TGTGCCAGCAGTTTACGGACAGGCTGGGGCTATGGCTACACCTTC. It specifies CASSLRTGWGYGYTF.

The chain employs TRBV6-6 and TRBJ2-1; TRBD2 is a possible D gene (5 bases). CDR1 is MNHNY and CDR2 is SVGAGI in the germline V gene (reference sequence). The CDR3 length is 13 residues. V lost 6 bases and J 5 bases, leaving 11 bases between the germline ends. This chain's CDR3 is CASRAPGDNEQFF. In DNA, the CDR3 is TGTGCCAGCAGGGCTCCCGGGGACAATGAGCAGTTCTTC.

This chain connects TRBV5-1 to TRBJ1-4, with D hard to call. With 0 bases removed from V and 7 bases from J, the gap between germline ends came to 10 bases. Germline V gene data show CDR1 as SGHRS and CDR2 as YFSETQ. This CDR3 contains 14 residues. CDR3 bases: TGCGCCAGCAGCTTGGAGCAGGCGGGTGAAAAACTGTTTTTT. This gives the protein CASSLEQAGEKLFF.

The chain joins TRBV19 to TRBJ2-3, with D possibly TRBD2 on 6 matching bases. Trimming took off 4 bases at V and 2 bases at J, with 10 bases between the two ends. CDR1 LNHDA and CDR2 SQIVND come from the germline V gene (reference sequence). CDR3 length equals 14 residues. CDR3 region: CASSKGLATDTQYF. The CDR3 nucleotides read TGTGCCAGTAGTAAGGGACTTGCCACAGATACGCAGTATTTT.

A remark on this clone: A junction end diverges from the germline sequence, so it may reflect a read error. This sequence joins TRBV11-2 and TRBJ2-6; D not resolved. The CDR3 length is 15 residues. CDR1 is SGHAT and CDR2 is FQNNGV in the germline V gene. The CDR3 DNA sequence: TGTGCCAGCAGCTTAGACGGGTCTGAGGCCAACGTCCTGACTTTC. Protein: CASSLDGSEANVLTF.

The chain uses TRBV28 and TRBJ1-4, with 8 bases identical to TRBD1. Germline CDR1 is MDHEN and CDR2 is SYDVKM. This CDR3 comprises 16 residues. The junction had 7 bases not matched to a gene; V was cut back by 2 bases and J by 5 bases. Written as DNA, the CDR3 is TGTGCCAGCAGTTTAGATCAGGGGGCGGGGAATGAAAAACTGTTTTTT. It translates to CASSLDQGAGNEKLFF.

The V and J genes are TRBV28 and TRBJ2-6, with D possibly matching TRBD1 (6 bases). Per germline, CDR1 MDHEN and CDR2 SYDVKM. The CDR3 runs 16 residues. Trimming cost V 0 bases and J 0 bases, with 6 bases left between them. The CDR3 coding sequence is TGTGCCAGCAGTTTATGGGACAGCTCTGGGGCCAACGTCCTGACTTTC. Translated, it gives CASSLWDSSGANVLTF.

The chain recombines TRBV18 with TRBJ2-2, with a weak D call TRBD1 (6 bases). The CDR3 loop spans 14 amino acids. In germline, CDR1 is KGHSH, CDR2 LQKENI. Trimming stripped 5 bases from V and 5 bases from J, with 12 bases between. CDR3 nucleotides: TGTGCCAGCTCAGTCAGGGGATCGACCGGGGAGCTGTTTTTT. This encodes CASSVRGSTGELFF.

The chain employs TRBV11-1 and TRBJ2-1, with 9 bases fitting TRBD1. The CDR3 contains 15 residues. V was pared by 3 bases and J by 7 bases, with 7 bases of the junction left unmatched. The germline CDR1 and CDR2 sequences are SGHAT and FQDESV (reference sequence). The CDR3 sequence is CASSLGTGRKNEQFF. The CDR3 region has the DNA TGTGCCAGCAGCTTGGGGACAGGGAGGAAGAATGAGCAGTTCTTC.

The CDR3 is CASSSTRVYNEQFF. For the CDR3, the DNA is TGTGCCAGCAGCTCGACGAGGGTATACAATGAGCAGTTCTTC. The chain employs TRBV5-6 and TRBJ2-1; perhaps TRBD2 as D (5 bases). Germline V gene data show CDR1 as SGHDT and CDR2 as YYEEEE. The ends were cut back, 3 bases at V and 4 bases at J, with 11 bases in the middle. The CDR3 length is 14 residues.